This T cell receptor (beta chain) was captured in a study of OX40 agonist ivuxolimab in advanced cancers. Study information: Patients received ivuxolimab, an agonistic anti-OX40 (CD134) antibody. The eligibility criteria allowed prior anti-PD-1, anti-PD-L1 or anti-CTLA-4 therapy, and 40% had some.

CDR1 is SEHNR and CDR2 is FQNEAQ in the germline V gene (reference sequence). Trimming at V came to 8 bases and at J to 4 bases, leaving 3 bases not matched to a gene. The CDR3 has 13 residues. Profiled with immunoSEQ multiplex PCR; TCRdb holds only in-frame clones, not every one. The table lists under 90,000 clones, just under 95% of them singletons. Blood was sampled at baseline, cycle 4 day 1, and cycle 7 day 1. This clonotype was sampled from an adult with an advanced solid tumor such as melanoma, head and neck, liver or kidney cancer. The starting material was CD4+ or CD8+ T cells sorted from blood, obtained in a trial of the OX40 agonist ivuxolimab. This chain links TRBV7-9 with TRBJ2-2; 8 bases are a match to TRBD1. The DNA for the CDR3 is TGTGCCAGCTCCAGGGGGCTCACCGGGGAGCTGTTTTTT. Residues: CASSRGLTGELFF.